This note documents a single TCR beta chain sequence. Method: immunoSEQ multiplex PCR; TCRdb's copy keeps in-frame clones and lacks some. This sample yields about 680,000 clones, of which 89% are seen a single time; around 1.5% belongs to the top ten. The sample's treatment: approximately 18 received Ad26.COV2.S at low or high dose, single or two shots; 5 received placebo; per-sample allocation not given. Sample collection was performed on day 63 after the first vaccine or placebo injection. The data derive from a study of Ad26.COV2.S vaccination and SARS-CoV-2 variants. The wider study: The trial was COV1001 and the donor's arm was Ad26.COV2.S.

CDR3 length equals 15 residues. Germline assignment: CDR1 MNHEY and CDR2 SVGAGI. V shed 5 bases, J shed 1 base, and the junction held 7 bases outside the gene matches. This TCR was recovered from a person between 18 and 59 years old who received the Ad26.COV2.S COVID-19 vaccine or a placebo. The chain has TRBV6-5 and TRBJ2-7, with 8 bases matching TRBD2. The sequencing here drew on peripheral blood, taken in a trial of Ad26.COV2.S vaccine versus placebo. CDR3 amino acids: CASSPLAVGSYEQYF. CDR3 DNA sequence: TGTGCCAGCAGTCCACTAGCGGTGGGATCCTACGAGCAGTACTTC.